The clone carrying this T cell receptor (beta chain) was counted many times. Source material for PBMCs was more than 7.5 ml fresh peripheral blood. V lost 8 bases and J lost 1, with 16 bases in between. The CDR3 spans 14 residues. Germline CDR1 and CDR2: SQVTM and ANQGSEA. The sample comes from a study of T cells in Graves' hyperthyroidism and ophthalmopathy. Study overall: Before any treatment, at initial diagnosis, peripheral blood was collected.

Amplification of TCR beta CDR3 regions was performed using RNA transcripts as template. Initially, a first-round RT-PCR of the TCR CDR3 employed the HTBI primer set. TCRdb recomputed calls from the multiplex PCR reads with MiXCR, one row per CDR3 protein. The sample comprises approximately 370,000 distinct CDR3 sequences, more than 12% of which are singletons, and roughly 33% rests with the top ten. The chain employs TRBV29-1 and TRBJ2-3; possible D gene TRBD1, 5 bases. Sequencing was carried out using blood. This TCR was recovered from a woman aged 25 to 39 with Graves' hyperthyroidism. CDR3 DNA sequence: TGCAGCTCGGACATTCATGGTGGCACAGATACGCAGTATTTT. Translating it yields CSSDIHGGTDTQYF.